This TCR beta chain appears in the sequencing data of a study of blood T cell repertoires in COVID-19. Study at large: COVID-19 samples collected from the United States, Italy and Spain covered acute and convalescent phases. Sample material is recorded as cDNA or gDNA derived from T cells, B-cell-depleted T cells, or PBMCs.

Trimming at V came to 7 bases and at J to 2 bases, leaving 7 bases not matched to a gene. The CDR3 is made up of 15 amino acids. CDR1 is MDHEN and CDR2 is SYDVKM in the germline V gene. Data came from immunoSEQ multiplex PCR; TCRdb stores just in-frame clones and leaves some out. Among tens of thousands of clones, approximately 89% were seen once, and the ten largest hold roughly 5.4%. The sequenced sample was peripheral blood. The TCR was taken from a woman aged 80 or over with active COVID-19. J is TRBJ2-3 and V is TRBV28, with 9 positions matching TRBD2. CDR3 sequence: CASTSAGGLTDTQYF. The CDR3 DNA is TGTGCCAGCACTTCAGCGGGAGGCCTCACAGATACGCAGTATTTT.